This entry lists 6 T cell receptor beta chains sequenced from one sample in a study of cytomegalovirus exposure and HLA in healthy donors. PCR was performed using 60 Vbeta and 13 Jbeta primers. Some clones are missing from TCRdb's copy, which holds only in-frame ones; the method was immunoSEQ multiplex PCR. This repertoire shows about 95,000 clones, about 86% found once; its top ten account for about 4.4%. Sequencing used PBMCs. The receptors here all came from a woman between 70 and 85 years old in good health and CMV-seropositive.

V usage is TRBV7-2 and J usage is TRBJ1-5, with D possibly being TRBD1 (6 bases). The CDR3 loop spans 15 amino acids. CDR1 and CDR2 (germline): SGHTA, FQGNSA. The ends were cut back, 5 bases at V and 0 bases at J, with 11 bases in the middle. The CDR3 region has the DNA TGTGCCAGCAGCCCGACAGGAGATAGCAATCAGCCCCAGCATTTT. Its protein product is CASSPTGDSNQPQHF.

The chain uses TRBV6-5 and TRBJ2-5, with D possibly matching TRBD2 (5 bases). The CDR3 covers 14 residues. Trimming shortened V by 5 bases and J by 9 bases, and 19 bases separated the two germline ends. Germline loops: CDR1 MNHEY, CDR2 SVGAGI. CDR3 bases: TGTGCCAGCAGTCCCCCCGGCGAGGGCGGTCCCCAGTACTTC. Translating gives CASSPPGEGGPQYF.

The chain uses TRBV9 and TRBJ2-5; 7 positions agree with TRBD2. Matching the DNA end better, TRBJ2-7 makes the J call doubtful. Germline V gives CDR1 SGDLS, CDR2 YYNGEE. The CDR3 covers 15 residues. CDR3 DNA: TGTGCCAGCAGCGTAGATCAGCGAGCGGGGTACGAGCAGTACTTC. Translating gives CASSVDQRAGYEQYF.

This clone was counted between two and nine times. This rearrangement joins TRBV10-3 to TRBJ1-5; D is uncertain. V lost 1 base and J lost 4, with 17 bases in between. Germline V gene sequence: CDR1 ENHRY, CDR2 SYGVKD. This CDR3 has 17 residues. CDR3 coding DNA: TGTGCCATCAGTGAGTTTAGGTTACAGACGCCTAATCAGCCCCAGCATTTT. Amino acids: CAISEFRLQTPNQPQHF.

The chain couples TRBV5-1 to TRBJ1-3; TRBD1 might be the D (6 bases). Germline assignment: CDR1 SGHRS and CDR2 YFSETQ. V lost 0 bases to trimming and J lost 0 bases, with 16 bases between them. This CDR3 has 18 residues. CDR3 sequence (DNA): TGCGCCAGCAGCTTGGAGAGCAGACAGGCAAACTCTGGAAACACCATATATTTT. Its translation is CASSLESRQANSGNTIYF.

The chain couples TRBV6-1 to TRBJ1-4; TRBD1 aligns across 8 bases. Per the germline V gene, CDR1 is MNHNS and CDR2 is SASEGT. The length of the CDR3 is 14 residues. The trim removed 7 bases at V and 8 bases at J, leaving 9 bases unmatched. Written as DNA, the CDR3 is TGTGCCAGCACCCATACAGGGGGTGGCGAAAAACTGTTTTTT. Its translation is CASTHTGGGEKLFF.